A selection of T cell receptor beta chains follows, all from one sample in a study of cytomegalovirus exposure and HLA in healthy donors. The method was immunoSEQ multiplex PCR; TCRdb's version includes in-frame clones alone and lacks a portion of them. Of roughly 120,000 clones in the sample, over 65% are singletons; the top ten hold less than 3%. What was sequenced was PBMCs. These receptors came from a woman aged 40 to 55 in good health and CMV-seropositive. Each CDR3 is given with its conserved first and last residue. D genes are given only for firm matches. Size tells how often a clone was seen (once, few, many) or the class of an expanded clone, and some rows leave it out.

V	size	D	J	DNA	CDR3
TRBV19	NA	NA	TRBJ1-3	TGTGCCAGTAAATGGGGGCCGCTCTCTGGAAACACCATATATTTT	CASKWGPLSGNTIYF
TRBV29-1	few	NA	TRBJ1-2	TGCAGCGTTGATAACCAGGGCTATGGCTACACCTTC	CSVDNQGYGYTF
TRBV19	few	NA	TRBJ1-2	TGTGCCAGTAAATTCGACGGCGGGGCCGGCTACACCTTC	CASKFDGGAGYTF
TRBV2	NA	NA	TRBJ2-3	TGTGCCAGTATTCAGTTCACAGATACGCAGTATTTT	CASIQFTDTQYF
TRBV6-6	NA	NA	TRBJ1-3	TGTGCCAGCAGTTTCAGGGTAGACGGAAACACCATATATTTT	CASSFRVDGNTIYF
TRBV2	NA	NA	TRBJ2-5	TGTGCCAGCAGTGGGCTGTTGGAGACCCAGTACTTC	CASSGLLETQYF
TRBV30	NA	NA	TRBJ2-2	TGTGCCTGGAGCCCGCTAGCGAACACCGGGGAGCTGTTTTTT	CAWSPLANTGELFF
TRBV6-1	NA	TRBD2	TRBJ2-7	TGTGCCAGCAGTGAGCCTAGCGGGAGGTCCCTATTATTTTACGAGCAGTACTTC	CASSEPSGRSLLFYEQYF
TRBV9	NA	TRBD2	TRBJ2-1	TGTGCCAGCAGCCAAGGACTAGCGGGAGGGCAGTTAGAGCAGTTCTTC	CASSQGLAGGQLEQFF
TRBV19	NA	NA	TRBJ2-3	TGTGCCAGTCGGGGTCCCACTGGCACAGATACGCAGTATTTT	CASRGPTGTDTQYF
TRBV5-8	NA	NA	TRBJ2-7	TGTGCCAGCACCCCTCAAACCCCTATTCTTACCTACGAGCAGTACTTC	CASTPQTPILTYEQYF